In its sample, the clone carrying this T cell receptor (beta chain) was seen a few times. What it recognizes is unknown. Vbeta (60) and Jbeta (13) primers were used in the PCR. Here immunoSEQ multiplex PCR was the method, and the copy in TCRdb shows in-frame clones only, minus some. The sample lists 140,000 or so clones, roughly two thirds seen once, with approximately 1.8% in the top ten. The data derive from a study of cytomegalovirus exposure and HLA in healthy donors. Study details: Falling in the Caucasian-associated ancestry cluster were 80% to 85% of 398 genotyped donors. General study findings and limits: Reportedly, cytomegalovirus status was diagnosed with high sensitivity and specificity. A later analysis reportedly found fewer N-insertions in an Asian-associated ancestry cluster than the roughly 700-donor mean.

V shed 3 bases and J 8 bases; nucleotides not matched to a gene: 7. Germline CDR1 SNHLY, CDR2 FYNNEI. The CDR3 has 15 residues. The chain uses TRBV2 and TRBJ1-4; 9 bases fit TRBD1. The sequenced material came from PBMCs. The receptor comes from a male donor in good health and CMV-seronegative. The CDR3 reads CASSEGQGGYEKLFF. In nucleotides, the CDR3 is TGTGCCAGCAGTGAGGGACAGGGCGGGTACGAAAAACTGTTTTTT.